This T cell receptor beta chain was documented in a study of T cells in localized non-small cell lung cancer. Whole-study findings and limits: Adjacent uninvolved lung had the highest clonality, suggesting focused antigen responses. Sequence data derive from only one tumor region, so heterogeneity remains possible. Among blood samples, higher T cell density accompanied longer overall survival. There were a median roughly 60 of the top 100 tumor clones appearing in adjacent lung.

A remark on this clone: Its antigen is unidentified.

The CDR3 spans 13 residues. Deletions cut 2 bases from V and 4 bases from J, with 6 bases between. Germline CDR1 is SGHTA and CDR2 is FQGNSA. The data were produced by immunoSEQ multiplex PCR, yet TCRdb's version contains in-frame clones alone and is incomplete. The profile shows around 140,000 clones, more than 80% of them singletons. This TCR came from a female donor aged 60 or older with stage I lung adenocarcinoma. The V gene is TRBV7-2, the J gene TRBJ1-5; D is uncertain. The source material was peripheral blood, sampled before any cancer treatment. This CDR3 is CASSLRQNQPQHF. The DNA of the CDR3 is TGTGCCAGCAGCTTACGTCAAAATCAGCCCCAGCATTTT.